This entry lists 21 T cell receptor beta chains sequenced from one sample in a study of T cell responses to AZD1222 COVID-19 vaccine. Clones were sequenced by immunoSEQ multiplex PCR, and TCRdb holds only the in-frame ones, with some missing. The table shows some 130,000 clones, with approximately 83% occurring only once. The starting material was peripheral blood, obtained on day 0 of AZD1222 vaccination. The receptor source for this set is an adult in good health.

This chain links TRBV9 with TRBJ1-2, with a weak D call TRBD1 (6 bases). From germline, CDR1 is SGDLS and CDR2 YYNGEE. Trimming shortened V by 4 bases and J by 6 bases, and 13 bases separated the two germline ends. The CDR3 length is 13 residues. CDR3 nucleotide sequence: TGTGCCAGCAGCTTCCGGGACATAGATGGCTACACCTTC. This codes for CASSFRDIDGYTF.

The chain has TRBV5-6 and TRBJ2-1; 7 bases agree with TRBD2. The V gene end was trimmed by 0 bases and the J gene end by 3 bases; junction bases not matched to a gene: 6. This CDR3 contains 16 residues. CDR1 is SGHDT, CDR2 YYEEEE, per germline. The CDR3 DNA follows: TGTGCCAGCAGCTTGGAGTCCGGGAGGATCTACAATGAGCAGTTCTTC. This sequence encodes CASSLESGRIYNEQFF.

The V call is TRBV6-5, the J call TRBJ1-2, with D maybe TRBD1 (5 bases). Trimming took 7 bases from V and 0 from J, leaving 12 bases between them. CDR3 length: 14 amino acids. CDR1 MNHEY and CDR2 SVGAGI come from the germline V gene. The CDR3 sequence is CASTMTVANYGYTF. The CDR3, as DNA: TGTGCCAGCACCATGACAGTAGCTAACTATGGCTACACCTTC.

This clone occurred once. As DNA, the CDR3 is TGTGCCAGCAGCTTACAGTCGACCGGCGCCAATGAGCAGTTCTTC. Its translation is CASSLQSTGANEQFF. The V gene is TRBV7-3, the J gene TRBJ2-1, with D unresolved. With 2 bases removed from V and 6 bases from J, the gap between germline ends came to 14 bases. This CDR3 contains 15 residues. CDR1 is SGHTA and CDR2 is FQGTGA in the germline V gene.

The chain has TRBV6-4 and TRBJ1-5, with D unresolved. V lost 3 bases to trimming and J lost 0 bases, with 6 bases between them. The CDR3 sequence is 14 residues long. From germline, CDR1 is MRHNA and CDR2 SNTAGT. The CDR3 here is CASSEEISNQPQHF. CDR3 nucleotides: TGTGCCAGCAGTGAGGAGATTAGCAATCAGCCCCAGCATTTT.

This chain joins TRBV7-2 and TRBJ2-7; D not certain. The V end lost 6 bases, the J end lost 3 bases, and 15 bases lay between the germline ends. CDR3 length: 14 amino acids. Germline lookup yields CDR1 SGHTA and CDR2 FQGNSA. CDR3 protein: CASRPSPAGYEQYF. Written as DNA, the CDR3 is TGTGCCAGCAGGCCGTCGCCAGCCGGCTACGAGCAGTACTTC.

This clone was seen many times. The rearrangement uses TRBV4-1 and TRBJ1-3; D gene ambiguous. The germline V gene has CDR1 MGHRA and CDR2 YSYEKL. The V end was cut by 4 bases, the J end by 4 bases, with 8 bases between. The CDR3 has 13 amino acids. The DNA of the CDR3 is TGCGCCAGCAGCCCCGTTGTCGGAAACACCATATATTTT. Its translation is CASSPVVGNTIYF.

This chain uses TRBV5-1 with TRBJ1-2; 8 nucleotides match TRBD1. The CDR3 contains 17 residues. V gave up 0 bases and J gave up 4 bases; unmatched junction bases: 11. Germline CDR1 is SGHRS and CDR2 is YFSETQ. The DNA for the CDR3 is TGCGCCAGCAGCTTGGAGTCAGGGGGCGGGAGGAGCTATGGCTACACCTTC. It is translated as CASSLESGGGRSYGYTF.

This clone was picked up a small number of times. Within the sample, other DNA sequences also encode this same CDR3. J is TRBJ2-5 and V is TRBV7-2, with unresolved D. Trimming cost V 3 bases and J 2 bases, with 7 bases left between them. Germline V gene lookup returns CDR1 SGHTA and CDR2 FQGNSA. The CDR3 spans 13 residues. The CDR3 bases are TGTGCCAGCAGCTTTGGCGGACAAGAGACCCAGTACTTC. Translating it yields CASSFGGQETQYF.

The rearrangement links TRBV3-1 (or the pseudogene TRBV3-2) to TRBJ1-4, with TRBD1 as a possible D gene (5 bases). The CDR3 is 15 residues long. Germline assignment: CDR1 LGHDT and CDR2 YNNKEL (reference sequence). V dropped 6 bases and J dropped 8 bases, with 19 bases sitting between them. The CDR3 protein is CASRPRDRAGEKLFF. The CDR3 nucleotides read TGTGCCAGCAGGCCCAGGGATCGGGCTGGGGAAAAACTGTTTTTT.

This clone came up once. The CDR3 DNA is TGTGCCAGCAGCTATGAACAGACTAGCGGGAGTGGGAATGAGCAGTTCTTC. Residues: CASSYEQTSGSGNEQFF. The rearrangement uses TRBV7-9 and TRBJ2-1; TRBD2 matches at 12 bases. The trim removed 4 bases at V and 7 bases at J, leaving 11 bases unmatched. CDR3 length: 17 residues. Germline V gene lookup returns CDR1 SEHNR and CDR2 FQNEAQ (reference sequence). The whole variable domain, filled in from reference TRBV7-9 and TRBJ2-1, reads DTGVSQNPRHKITKRGQNVTFRCDPISEHNRLYWYRQTLGQGPEFLTYFQNEAQLEKSRLLSDRFSAERPKGSFSTLEIQRTEQGDSAMYLCASSYEQTSGSGNEQFFGPGTRLTVL.

V is TRBV11-3 and J is TRBJ2-3; D possibly uses TRBD1 or TRBD2 (6 bases each). Germline V gene sequence: CDR1 SGHNT, CDR2 YENEEA. Trimming pared 1 base from V and 10 bases from J, leaving 24 bases between. The CDR3 sequence is 17 residues long. The CDR3 DNA sequence: TGTGCCAGCAGCTTAGTGGGGGCCGGGAGACCCCCCGAGTCGCAGTATTTT. Its protein is CASSLVGAGRPPESQYF.

This chain links TRBV6-5 with TRBJ2-7; 14 nucleotides line up with TRBD2. Germline CDR1 MNHEY, CDR2 SVGAGI. The trim removed 2 bases at V and 7 bases at J, leaving 4 bases unmatched. This CDR3 has 15 residues. The CDR3 spells CASSYRGLAGGEQYF. CDR3 in DNA: TGTGCCAGCAGTTACCGCGGACTAGCGGGAGGAGAGCAGTACTTC.

The genes are TRBV5-8 and TRBJ1-5, with D possibly being TRBD1 (5 bases). CDR1 and CDR2 (germline): SGHTS, YDEGEE. This CDR3 spans 16 amino acids. The V end was cut by 4 bases, the J end by 2 bases, with 16 bases between. The CDR3 loop reads CASSRTTGVRNQPQHF. The CDR3 nucleotides read TGTGCCAGCAGCCGAACAACGGGGGTCCGCAATCAGCCCCAGCATTTT.

The V and J genes are TRBV4-2 and TRBJ1-1; TRBD1 matches 8 bases. The germline CDR1 and CDR2 sequences are LGHNA and YNFKEQ. This CDR3 region has 17 residues. Losses at the gene ends were 2 bases for V and 0 bases for J; bases not matched to a gene: 8. CDR3 nucleotides: TGTGCCAGCAGCCAAAGCACCCGGGACAGGTTGAACACTGAAGCTTTCTTT. Protein sequence: CASSQSTRDRLNTEAFF.

This chain connects TRBV30 to TRBJ1-1; TRBD1 might be the D (5 bases). The CDR3 loop spans 14 amino acids. Germline lookup yields CDR1 GTSNPN and CDR2 SVGIG (reference sequence). V lost 1 base, J lost 3 bases, and 12 bases lay in between. The CDR3 nucleotides are TGTGCCTGGAGTGGCGGACATGCTGACACTGAAGCTTTCTTT. Translation gives CAWSGGHADTEAFF.

The chain is built from TRBV24-1 and TRBJ2-5; 7 positions agree with TRBD2. V was pared by 4 bases and J by 3 bases, with 10 bases of the junction left unmatched. Germline V gene lookup returns CDR1 KGHDR and CDR2 SFDVKD. There are 16 residues in the CDR3. The CDR3 sequence is CATSDSGTGGEETQYF. In nucleotides, the CDR3 is TGTGCCACCAGTGACTCCGGGACGGGAGGTGAAGAGACCCAGTACTTC.

The chain carries TRBV6-4 and TRBJ2-1; D perhaps matches TRBD2 (5 bases). The CDR3 runs to 14 residues. Germline V gene sequence: CDR1 MRHNA, CDR2 SNTAGT. Trimming took 8 bases from V and 6 from J, leaving 17 bases between them. The CDR3, as DNA: TGTGCCAGCCCCACGGAGGATTTAGGCAATGAGCAGTTCTTC. Translating it yields CASPTEDLGNEQFF.

With regard to this clone: This may come from a read error, since a much larger clone is one base off. CDR3 amino acids: CASSFGNQPQHF. The CDR3 DNA is TGTGCCAGCAGTTTCGGGAATCAGCCCCAGCATTTT. The rearrangement links TRBV6-5 to TRBJ1-5; D gene uncertain. This CDR3 region has 12 residues. V lost 4 bases and J lost 4, with 5 bases in between. CDR1 MNHEY and CDR2 SVGAGI come from the germline V gene.

Only a few counts were recorded for this clone. V usage is TRBV19 and J usage is TRBJ2-1, with 12 bases aligning to TRBD2. This CDR3 is 18 amino acids long. From germline, CDR1 is LNHDA and CDR2 SQIVND (reference sequence). The junction had 6 bases not matched to a gene; V was cut back by 3 bases and J by 0 bases. Here the CDR3 reads CASSIGLAGLSSYNEQFF. CDR3 nucleotide sequence: TGTGCCAGTAGTATTGGACTAGCGGGGTTAAGCTCCTACAATGAGCAGTTCTTC.

The V call is TRBV3-1 (or the pseudogene TRBV3-2), the J call TRBJ2-1; 11 positions match TRBD2. Germline loops: CDR1 LGHDT, CDR2 YNNKEL (reference sequence). Trimming took 4 bases from V and 5 from J; bases not matched to a gene: 10. The CDR3 extends over 17 amino acids. The CDR3 nucleotides read TGTGCCAGCAGCCGAAAAGGCGGGACTAGCGGTCACAATGAGCAGTTCTTC. Translation gives CASSRKGGTSGHNEQFF.